This paragraph reports one TCR beta chain. The antigen remains undetermined. The data were obtained in a study of T cell clones after liver transplantation. Sequencing used immunoSEQ multiplex PCR; TCRdb keeps in-frame clones, though not all of them. The data show some 59,000 clones, 71% seen once. The germline gives CDR1 SGHRS, CDR2 YFSETQ. The junction had 3 bases not matched to a gene; V was cut back by 3 bases and J by 2 bases. CDR3 length equals 14 residues. The study's findings and limits: Post-transplant time points were not standardized, so conclusions are preliminary. Graft donor-reactive T cells may have migrated into the graft rather than being deleted. In two subjects, few donor cells limited the measurable donor-reactive repertoire. In 5 of 8 subjects, circulating graft-donor-reactive CD4 TCRbeta sequences fell significantly after transplant.

The sample consisted of CD4+ T cells from blood, taken before liver transplant. The source is a human donor who received a liver transplant. This chain connects TRBV5-1 to TRBJ2-3, with 7 positions matching TRBD2. Written as DNA, the CDR3 is TGCGCCAGCAGCTCTAGCGGAGACACAGATACGCAGTATTTT. It yields the protein CASSSSGDTDTQYF. The full variable domain, rest sourced from reference TRBV5-1 and TRBJ2-3, is KAGVTQTPRYLIKTRGQQVTLSCSPISGHRSVSWYQQTPGQGLQFLFEYFSETQRNKGNFPGRFSGRQFSNSRSEMNVSTLELGDSALYLCASSSSGDTDTQYFGPGTRLTVL.